A single TCR beta chain is shown here with its context. Antigen: not known. The time point denotes: cycle 4 day 1 (C4D1), after five to seven weeks of nivolumab. All patients relapsed after autologous stem cell transplantation, and brentuximab vedotin exposure varied. The data originate from a study of PD-1 blockade in classical Hodgkin lymphoma. As for the study in general: Patients got intravenous nivolumab 3 mg/kg every 2 weeks. Study results and caveats: Lower baseline TCR diversity marked trial partial responders and progressors. It was reported that newly diagnosed patients had less baseline TCR diversity than healthy donors.

CDR1 is LGHNA, CDR2 YNFKEQ, per germline. V gave up 0 bases and J gave up 8 bases, with 19 bases separating them. This CDR3 spans 16 amino acids. Data came from immunoSEQ multiplex PCR; TCRdb stores just in-frame clones and leaves some out. In the table there are more than 85,000 clones, over 85% of which are singletons. This clonotype was sampled from a human donor with classical Hodgkin lymphoma. The rearrangement links TRBV4-2 to TRBJ1-2; a weak D match, TRBD1 (6 bases). The sequenced sample was peripheral blood mononuclear cells (PBMCs), obtained before the fourth cycle of nivolumab. The CDR3 nucleotides read TGTGCCAGCAGCCAAGAGGACGGGGGGGCCGCTCAAGGCTACACCTTC. Translation: CASSQEDGGAAQGYTF.